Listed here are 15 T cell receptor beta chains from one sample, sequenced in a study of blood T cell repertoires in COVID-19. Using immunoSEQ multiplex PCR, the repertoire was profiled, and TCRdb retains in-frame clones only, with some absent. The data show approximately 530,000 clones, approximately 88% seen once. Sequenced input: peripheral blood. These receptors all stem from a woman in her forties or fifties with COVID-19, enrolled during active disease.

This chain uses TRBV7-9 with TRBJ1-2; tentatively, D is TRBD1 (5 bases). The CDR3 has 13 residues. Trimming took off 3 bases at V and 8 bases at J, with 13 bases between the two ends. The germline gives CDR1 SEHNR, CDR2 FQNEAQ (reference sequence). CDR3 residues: CASSLWEGRGYTF. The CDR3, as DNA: TGTGCCAGCAGCTTGTGGGAGGGGAGAGGCTACACCTTC.

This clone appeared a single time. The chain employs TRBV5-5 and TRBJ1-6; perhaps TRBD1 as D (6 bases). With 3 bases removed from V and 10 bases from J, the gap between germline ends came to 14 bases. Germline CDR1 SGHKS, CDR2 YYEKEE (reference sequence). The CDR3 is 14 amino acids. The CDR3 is CASSSRGGESPLHF. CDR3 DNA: TGTGCCAGCAGCTCCCGAGGGGGGGAATCACCCCTCCACTTT.

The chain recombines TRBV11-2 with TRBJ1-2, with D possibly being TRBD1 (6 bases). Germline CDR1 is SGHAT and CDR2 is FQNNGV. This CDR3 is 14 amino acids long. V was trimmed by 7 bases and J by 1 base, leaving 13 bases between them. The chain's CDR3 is CASTAGGVNYGYTF. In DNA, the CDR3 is TGTGCCAGCACCGCGGGGGGCGTTAACTATGGCTACACCTTC.

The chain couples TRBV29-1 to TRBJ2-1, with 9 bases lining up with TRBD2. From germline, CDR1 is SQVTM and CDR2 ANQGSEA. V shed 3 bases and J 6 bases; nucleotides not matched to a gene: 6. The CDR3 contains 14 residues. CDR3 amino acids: CSVEGLATPNEQFF. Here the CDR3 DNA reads TGCAGCGTTGAGGGACTAGCTACCCCCAATGAGCAGTTCTTC.

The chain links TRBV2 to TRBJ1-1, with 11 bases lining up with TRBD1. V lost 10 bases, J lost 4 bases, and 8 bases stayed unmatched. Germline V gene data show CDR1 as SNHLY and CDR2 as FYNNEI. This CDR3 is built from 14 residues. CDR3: CAIPDRGRPTEAFF. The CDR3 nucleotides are TGTGCCATTCCGGACAGGGGGCGTCCCACTGAAGCTTTCTTT.

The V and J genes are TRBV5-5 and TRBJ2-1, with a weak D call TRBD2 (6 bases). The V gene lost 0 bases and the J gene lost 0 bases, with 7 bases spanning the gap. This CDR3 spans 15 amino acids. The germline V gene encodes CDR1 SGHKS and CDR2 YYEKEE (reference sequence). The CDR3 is CASSLDGSSYNEQFF. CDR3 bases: TGTGCCAGCAGCTTGGACGGGAGCTCCTACAATGAGCAGTTCTTC.

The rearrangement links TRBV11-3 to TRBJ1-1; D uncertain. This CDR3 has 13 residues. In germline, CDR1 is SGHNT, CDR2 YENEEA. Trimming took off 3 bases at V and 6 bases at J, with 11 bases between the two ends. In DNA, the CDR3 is TGTGCCAGCAGCTTTAGGAGCGGCGCTGAAGCTTTCTTT. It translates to CASSFRSGAEAFF.

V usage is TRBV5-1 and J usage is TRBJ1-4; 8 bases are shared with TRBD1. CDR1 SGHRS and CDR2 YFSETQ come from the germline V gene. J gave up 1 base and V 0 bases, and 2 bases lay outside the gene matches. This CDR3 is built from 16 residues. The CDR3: CASSLGDRGTNEKLFF. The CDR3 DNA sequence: TGCGCCAGCAGCTTGGGAGACAGGGGAACTAATGAAAAACTGTTTTTT.

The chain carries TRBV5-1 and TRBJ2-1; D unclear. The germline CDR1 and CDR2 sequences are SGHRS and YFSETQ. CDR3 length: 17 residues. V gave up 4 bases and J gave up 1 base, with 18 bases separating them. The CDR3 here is CASSPQPTSASYNEQFF. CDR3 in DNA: TGCGCCAGCAGCCCCCAACCGACTTCCGCTTCCTACAATGAGCAGTTCTTC.

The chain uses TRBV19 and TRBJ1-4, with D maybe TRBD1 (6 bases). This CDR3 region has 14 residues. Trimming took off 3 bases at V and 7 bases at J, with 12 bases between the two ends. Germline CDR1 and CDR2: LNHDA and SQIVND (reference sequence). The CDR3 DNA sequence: TGTGCCAGTAGTATTGGGGGCGAGGGTGAAAAACTGTTTTTT. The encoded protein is CASSIGGEGEKLFF.

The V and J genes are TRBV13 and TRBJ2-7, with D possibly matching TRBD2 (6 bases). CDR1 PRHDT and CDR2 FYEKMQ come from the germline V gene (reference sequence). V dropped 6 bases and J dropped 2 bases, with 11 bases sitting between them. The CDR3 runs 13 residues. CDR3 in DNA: TGTGCCAGCAGTCTAGGGAGGACCTACGAGCAGTACTTC. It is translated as CASSLGRTYEQYF.

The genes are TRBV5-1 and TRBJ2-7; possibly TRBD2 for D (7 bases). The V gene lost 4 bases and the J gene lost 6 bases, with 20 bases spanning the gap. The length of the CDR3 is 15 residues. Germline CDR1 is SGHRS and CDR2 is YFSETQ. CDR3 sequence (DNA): TGCGCCAGCAGCCCTAGCGGACAGAGTGAAAGCGAGCAGTACTTC. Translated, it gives CASSPSGQSESEQYF.

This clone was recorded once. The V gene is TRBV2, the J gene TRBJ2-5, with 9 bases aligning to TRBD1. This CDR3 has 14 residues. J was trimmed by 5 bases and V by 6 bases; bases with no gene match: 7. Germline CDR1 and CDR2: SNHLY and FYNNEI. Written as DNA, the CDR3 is TGTGCCAGCAGGGTACAGGGGGCGGGCGAGACCCAGTACTTC. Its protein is CASRVQGAGETQYF.

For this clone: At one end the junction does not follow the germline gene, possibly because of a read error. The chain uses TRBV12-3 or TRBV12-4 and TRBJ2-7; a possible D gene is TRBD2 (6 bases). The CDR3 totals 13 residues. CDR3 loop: CASGPWGDARKVF. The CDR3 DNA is TGTGCCAGCGGCCCCTGGGGGGACGCCCGAAAGGTTTTC.

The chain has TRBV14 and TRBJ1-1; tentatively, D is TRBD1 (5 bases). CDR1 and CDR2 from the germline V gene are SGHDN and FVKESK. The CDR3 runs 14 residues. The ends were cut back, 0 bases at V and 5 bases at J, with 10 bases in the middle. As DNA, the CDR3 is TGTGCCAGCAGCCAAGAGGGGGGTTTAACTGAAGCTTTCTTT. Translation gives CASSQEGGLTEAFF.